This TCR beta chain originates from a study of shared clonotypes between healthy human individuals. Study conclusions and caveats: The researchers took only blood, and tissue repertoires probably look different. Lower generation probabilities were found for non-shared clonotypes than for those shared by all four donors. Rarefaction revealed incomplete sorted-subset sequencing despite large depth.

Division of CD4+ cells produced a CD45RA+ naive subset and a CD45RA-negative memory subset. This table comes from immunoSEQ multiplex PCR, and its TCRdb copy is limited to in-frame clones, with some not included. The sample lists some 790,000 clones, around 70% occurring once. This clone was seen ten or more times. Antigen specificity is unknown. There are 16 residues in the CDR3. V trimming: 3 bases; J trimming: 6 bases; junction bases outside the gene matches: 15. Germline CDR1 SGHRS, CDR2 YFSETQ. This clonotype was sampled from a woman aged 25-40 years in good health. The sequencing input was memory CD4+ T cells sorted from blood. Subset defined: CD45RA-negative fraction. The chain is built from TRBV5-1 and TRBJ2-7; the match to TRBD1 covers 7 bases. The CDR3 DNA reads TGCGCCAGCAGCTGGACGGGTTTATCAGGGGGTGGCGAGCAGTACTTC. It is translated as CASSWTGLSGGGEQYF.